This TCR beta chain was recorded in a study of blood T cells in healthy people across ages. About the research overall: Per two T cells, about one barcoded beta molecule was captured through template switching. Findings and caveats of the study: Unsorted PBMCs prevented conclusive naive versus antigen-experienced comparison. Estimates drawn from one million T cells were deemed to understate diversity.

Next came a second PCR, run for about 7 to 12 cycles, which used a sample-barcoded 5' primer along with a J-beta primer mix. CDR3-containing paired-end reads numbering at least 2.5 million came from each sample. TCRdb reprocessed the 5' RACE reads via MiXCR and lists one record per CDR3 protein. Of about 1.8 million distinct CDR3 sequences listed, 49% were seen once; the top ten hold 2.1%. Unmatched junction bases numbered 7, after V lost 5 bases and J lost 9 bases. Germline loops: CDR1 SGHRS, CDR2 YFSETQ. This CDR3 contains 15 residues. About this clonotype itself: Its antigen is not identified.

The rearrangement links TRBV5-1 to TRBJ2-1; 14 bases are shared with TRBD2. The origin of this receptor is a woman between 40 and 55 years old in good health. The material sequenced was blood. The CDR3 protein is CASRSTSGGASEQFF. Here the CDR3 DNA reads TGCGCCAGCAGATCGACTAGCGGGGGGGCCTCTGAGCAGTTCTTC.